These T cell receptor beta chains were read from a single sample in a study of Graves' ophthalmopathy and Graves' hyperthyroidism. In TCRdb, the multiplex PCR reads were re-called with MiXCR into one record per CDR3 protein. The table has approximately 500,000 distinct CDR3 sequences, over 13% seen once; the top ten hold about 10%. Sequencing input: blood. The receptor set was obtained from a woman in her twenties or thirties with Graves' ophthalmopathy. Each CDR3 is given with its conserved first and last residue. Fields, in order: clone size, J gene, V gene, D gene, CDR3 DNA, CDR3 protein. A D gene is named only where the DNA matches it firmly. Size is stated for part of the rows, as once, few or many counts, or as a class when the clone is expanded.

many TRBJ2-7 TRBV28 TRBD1 TGTGCCAGCAGATACCGACAGGGAGCTGGCTACGAGCAGTACTTC CASRYRQGAGYEQYF
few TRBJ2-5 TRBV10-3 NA TGTGCCACCAAGGAGATGGAGGAGACCCAGTACTTC CATKEMEETQYF
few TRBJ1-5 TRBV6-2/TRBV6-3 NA TGTGCCAGCTCCCCAGAGCAGATTCTTAATCAGCCCCAGCATTTT CASSPEQILNQPQHF
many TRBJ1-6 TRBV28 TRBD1 TGTGCCAGCAGTGTGGGGACAGGCTATTCACCCCTCCACTTT CASSVGTGYSPLHF
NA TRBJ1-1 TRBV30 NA TGTGCCTGGAGTCAAGGGAACACTGAAGCTTTCTTT CAWSQGNTEAFF
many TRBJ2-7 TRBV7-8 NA TGTACCAGCAGCTTGAAGACAGACTACTACGAGCAGTACTTC CTSSLKTDYYEQYF
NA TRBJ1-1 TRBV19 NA TGTGCCAGTAGTATATCGCTTTACACTGAAGCTTTCTTT CASSISLYTEAFF
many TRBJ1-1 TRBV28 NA TGTGCCAGCAGTTTAAGGGTGACTGAAGCTTTCTTT CASSLRVTEAFF
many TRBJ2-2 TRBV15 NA TGTGCCACCAGCGGTTACAGGGACACCGGGGAGCTGTTTTTT CATSGYRDTGELFF
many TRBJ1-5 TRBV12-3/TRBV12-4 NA TGTGCCAGCGCGATCCCCCCGGGGCGCGTTCAGCCCCAGCATTTT CASAIPPGRVQPQHF
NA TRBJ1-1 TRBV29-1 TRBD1 TGCAGCGTAGACAGGGCCACTGAAGCTTTCTTT CSVDRATEAFF
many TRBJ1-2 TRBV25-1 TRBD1 TGTGCCAGCAGTGCGACAGGGGCTCCGAATGCGTATGGCTACACCTTC CASSATGAPNAYGYTF
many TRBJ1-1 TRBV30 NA TGTGCCTGTAGGACTCGGATGAACACTGAAGCTTTCTTT CACRTRMNTEAFF
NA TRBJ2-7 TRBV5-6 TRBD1 TGTGCCAGCAGAGTTTGGGGACAGGGGGCCAACGAGCAGTACTTC CASRVWGQGANEQYF
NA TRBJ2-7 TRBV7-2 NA TGTGCCAGCAGCTCGGCCCCAAGGGCGGAAGAGCAGTACTTC CASSSAPRAEEQYF
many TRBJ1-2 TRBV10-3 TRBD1 TGTGCCACCGCAACAGGGGGTGGCTACACCTTC CATATGGGYTF
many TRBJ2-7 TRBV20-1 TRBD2 TGCAGTGCTAGAGAGCCTAGCGGCCGCGTCTACGAGCAGTACTTC CSAREPSGRVYEQYF
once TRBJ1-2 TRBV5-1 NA TGCGCCAGCAGCTTAGTCGACAGTGGCTACACCTTC CASSLVDSGYTF
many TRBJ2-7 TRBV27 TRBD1 TGTGCCAGCAGTTTATCGAAGGGACAGGGCGACGAGCAGTACTTC CASSLSKGQGDEQYF
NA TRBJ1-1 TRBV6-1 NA TGTGCCGGAATAGGGACGGCTCATACTGATGCTTTCTTT CAGIGTAHTDAFF
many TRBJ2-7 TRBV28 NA TGTGCCAGCAGTTATAGGTCGACAGCTCATAATTTC CASSYRSTAHNF
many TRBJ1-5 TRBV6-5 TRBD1 TGTGCCAGCACCGACGGGACAGCGATAAAGCCCCAGCATTTT CASTDGTAIKPQHF
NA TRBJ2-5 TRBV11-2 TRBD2 TGTGCCAGCAGCGGACTAGCGGGGGGGCGCGGAGAGACCCAGTACTTC CASSGLAGGRGETQYF